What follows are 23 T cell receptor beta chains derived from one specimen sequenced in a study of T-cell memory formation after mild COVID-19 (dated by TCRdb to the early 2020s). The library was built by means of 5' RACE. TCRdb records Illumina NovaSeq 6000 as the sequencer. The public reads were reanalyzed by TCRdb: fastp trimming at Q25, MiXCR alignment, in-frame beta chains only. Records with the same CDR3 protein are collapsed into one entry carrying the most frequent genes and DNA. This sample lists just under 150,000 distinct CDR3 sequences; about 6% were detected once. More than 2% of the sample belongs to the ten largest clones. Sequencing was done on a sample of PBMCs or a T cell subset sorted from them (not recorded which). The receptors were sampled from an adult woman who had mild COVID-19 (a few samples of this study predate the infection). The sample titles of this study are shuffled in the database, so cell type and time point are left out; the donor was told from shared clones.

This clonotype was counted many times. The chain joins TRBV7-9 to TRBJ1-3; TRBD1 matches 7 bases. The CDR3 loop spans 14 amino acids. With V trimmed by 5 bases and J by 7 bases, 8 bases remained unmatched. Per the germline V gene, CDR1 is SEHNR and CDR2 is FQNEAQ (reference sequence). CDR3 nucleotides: TGTGCCAGCAGCCCCCGGGACAGTGGTAACACCATATATTTT. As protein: CASSPRDSGNTIYF.

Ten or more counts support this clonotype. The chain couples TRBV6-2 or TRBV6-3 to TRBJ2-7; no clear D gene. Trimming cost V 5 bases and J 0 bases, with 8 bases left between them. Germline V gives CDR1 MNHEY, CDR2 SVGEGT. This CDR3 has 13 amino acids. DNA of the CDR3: TGTGCCAGCAGTCTCGGATTCTCCTACGAGCAGTACTTC. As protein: CASSLGFSYEQYF.

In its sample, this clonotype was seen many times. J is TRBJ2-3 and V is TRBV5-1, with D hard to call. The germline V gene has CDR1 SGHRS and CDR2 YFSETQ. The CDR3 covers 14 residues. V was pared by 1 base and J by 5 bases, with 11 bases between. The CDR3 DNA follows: TGCGCCAGCAGCTTGCTGGGGTCGGGAGATACGCAGTATTTT. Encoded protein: CASSLLGSGDTQYF.

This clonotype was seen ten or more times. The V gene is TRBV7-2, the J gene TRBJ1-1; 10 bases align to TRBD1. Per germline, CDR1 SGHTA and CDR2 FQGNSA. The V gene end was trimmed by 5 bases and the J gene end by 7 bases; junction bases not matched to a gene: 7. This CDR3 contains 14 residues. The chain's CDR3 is CASSGRQGAGEAFF. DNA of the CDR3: TGTGCCAGCAGCGGCCGACAGGGGGCGGGTGAAGCTTTCTTT.

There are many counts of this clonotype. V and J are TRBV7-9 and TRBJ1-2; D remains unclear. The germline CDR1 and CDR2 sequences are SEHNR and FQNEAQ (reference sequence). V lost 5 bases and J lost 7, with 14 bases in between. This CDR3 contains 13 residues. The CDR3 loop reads CASSRPGSAGYTF. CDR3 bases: TGTGCCAGCAGCCGCCCCGGATCGGCTGGCTACACCTTC.

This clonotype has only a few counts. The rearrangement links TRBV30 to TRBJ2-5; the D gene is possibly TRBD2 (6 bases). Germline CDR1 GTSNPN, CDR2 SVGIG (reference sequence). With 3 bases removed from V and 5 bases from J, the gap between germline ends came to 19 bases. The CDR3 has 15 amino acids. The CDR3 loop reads CAWSTRGTRRETQYF. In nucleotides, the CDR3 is TGTGCCTGGAGCACCCGGGGGACCCGGAGGGAGACCCAGTACTTC.

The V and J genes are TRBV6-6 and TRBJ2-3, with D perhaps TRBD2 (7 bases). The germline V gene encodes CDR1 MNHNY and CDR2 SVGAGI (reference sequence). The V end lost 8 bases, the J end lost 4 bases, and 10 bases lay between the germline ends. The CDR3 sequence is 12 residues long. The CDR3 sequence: CASRGAADTQYF. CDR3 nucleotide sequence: TGTGCCAGCCGGGGGGCGGCAGATACGCAGTATTTT.

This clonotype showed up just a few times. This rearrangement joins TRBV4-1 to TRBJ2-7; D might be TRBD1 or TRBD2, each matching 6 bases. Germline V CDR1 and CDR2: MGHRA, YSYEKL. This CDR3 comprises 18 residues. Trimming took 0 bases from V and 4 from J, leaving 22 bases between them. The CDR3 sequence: CASSQDGWGLGGIYEQYF. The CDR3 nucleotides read TGCGCCAGCAGCCAAGATGGTTGGGGGCTAGGGGGGATATACGAGCAGTACTTC.

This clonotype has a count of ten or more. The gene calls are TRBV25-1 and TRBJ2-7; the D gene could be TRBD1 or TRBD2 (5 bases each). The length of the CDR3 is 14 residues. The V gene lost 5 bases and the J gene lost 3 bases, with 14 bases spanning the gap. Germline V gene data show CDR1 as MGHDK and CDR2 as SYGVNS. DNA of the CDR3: TGTGCCAGCAGTAAGTCTAAGGGGAGCTACGAGCAGTACTTC. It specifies CASSKSKGSYEQYF.

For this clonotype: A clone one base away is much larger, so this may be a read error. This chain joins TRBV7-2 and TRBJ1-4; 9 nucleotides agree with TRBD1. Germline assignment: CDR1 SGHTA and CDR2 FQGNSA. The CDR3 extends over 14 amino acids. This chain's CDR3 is CASSPDRGNEKLIF. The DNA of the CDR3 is TGTGCCAGCAGCCCTGACAGGGGGAATGAAAAACTGATTTTT.

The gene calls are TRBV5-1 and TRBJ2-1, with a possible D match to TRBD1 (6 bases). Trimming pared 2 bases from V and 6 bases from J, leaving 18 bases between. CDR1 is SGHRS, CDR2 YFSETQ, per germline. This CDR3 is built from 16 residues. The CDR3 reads CASSFTGTWGLNEQFF. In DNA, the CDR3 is TGCGCCAGCAGCTTCACCGGGACATGGGGCCTCAATGAGCAGTTCTTC.

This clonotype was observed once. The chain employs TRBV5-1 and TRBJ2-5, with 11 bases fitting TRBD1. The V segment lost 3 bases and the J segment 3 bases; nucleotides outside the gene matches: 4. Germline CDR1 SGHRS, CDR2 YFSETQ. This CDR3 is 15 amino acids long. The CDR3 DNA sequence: TGCGCCAGCAGCTGGTGGGGACAGGGGGAAGAGACCCAGTACTTC. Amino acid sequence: CASSWWGQGEETQYF.

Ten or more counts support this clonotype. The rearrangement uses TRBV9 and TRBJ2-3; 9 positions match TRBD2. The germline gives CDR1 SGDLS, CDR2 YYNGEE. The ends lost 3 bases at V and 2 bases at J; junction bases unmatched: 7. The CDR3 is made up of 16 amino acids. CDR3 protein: CASSATSGPPTDTQYF. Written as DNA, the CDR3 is TGTGCCAGCAGCGCGACTAGCGGTCCTCCCACAGATACGCAGTATTTT.

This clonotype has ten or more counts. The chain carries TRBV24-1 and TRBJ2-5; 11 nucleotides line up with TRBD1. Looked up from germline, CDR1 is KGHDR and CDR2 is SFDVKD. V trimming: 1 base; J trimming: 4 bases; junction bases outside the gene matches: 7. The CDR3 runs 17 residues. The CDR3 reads CATSDFGRTGGGETQYF. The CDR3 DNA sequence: TGTGCCACCAGTGATTTTGGGCGGACAGGGGGCGGAGAGACCCAGTACTTC.

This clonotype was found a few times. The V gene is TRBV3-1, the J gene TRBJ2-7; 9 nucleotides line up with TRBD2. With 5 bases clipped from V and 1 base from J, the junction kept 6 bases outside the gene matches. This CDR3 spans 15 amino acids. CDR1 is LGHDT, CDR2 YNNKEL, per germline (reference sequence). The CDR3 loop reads CASSGSGGHSYEQYF. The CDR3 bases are TGTGCCAGCAGCGGTAGCGGGGGCCATTCCTACGAGCAGTACTTC.

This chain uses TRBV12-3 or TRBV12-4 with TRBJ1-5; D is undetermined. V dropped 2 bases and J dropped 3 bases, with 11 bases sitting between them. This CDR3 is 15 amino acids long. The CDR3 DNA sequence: TGTGCCAGCAGTTTATTCGGAGCAAACAATCAGCCCCAGCATTTT. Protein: CASSLFGANNQPQHF.

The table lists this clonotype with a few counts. The CDR3 bases are TGTGCCAGCAGCTCCCCTAAGAGCACAGATACGCAGTATTTT. The encoded protein is CASSSPKSTDTQYF. The chain carries TRBV7-2 and TRBJ2-3, with unresolved D. V lost 4 bases and J lost 0, with 8 bases in between. This CDR3 has 14 residues. Germline V CDR1 and CDR2: SGHTA, FQGNSA.

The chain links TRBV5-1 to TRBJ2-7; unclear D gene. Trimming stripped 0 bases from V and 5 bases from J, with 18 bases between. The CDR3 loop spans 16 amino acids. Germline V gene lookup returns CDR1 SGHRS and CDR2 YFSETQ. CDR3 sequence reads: CASSLEIIQNRDEQYF. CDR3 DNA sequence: TGCGCCAGCAGCTTGGAGATAATCCAAAATCGAGACGAGCAGTACTTC.

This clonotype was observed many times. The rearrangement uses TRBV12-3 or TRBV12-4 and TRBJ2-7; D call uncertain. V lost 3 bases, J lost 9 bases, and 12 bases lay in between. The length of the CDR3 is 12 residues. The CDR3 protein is CASSLLWTGQYF. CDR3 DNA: TGTGCCAGCAGTTTGCTGTGGACGGGGCAGTACTTC.

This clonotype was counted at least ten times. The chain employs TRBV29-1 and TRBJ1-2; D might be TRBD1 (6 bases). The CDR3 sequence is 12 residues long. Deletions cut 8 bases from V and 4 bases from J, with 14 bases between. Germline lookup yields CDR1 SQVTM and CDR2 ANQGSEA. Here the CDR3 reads CSIQGIGYGYTF. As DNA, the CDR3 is TGCAGCATACAGGGAATAGGCTATGGCTACACCTTC.

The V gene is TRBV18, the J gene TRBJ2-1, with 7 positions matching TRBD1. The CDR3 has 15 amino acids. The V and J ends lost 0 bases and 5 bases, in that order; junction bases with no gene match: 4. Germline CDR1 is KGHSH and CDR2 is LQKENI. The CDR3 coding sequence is TGTGCCAGCTCACCACCGGGGGACAGAAACAATGAGCAGTTCTTC. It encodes CASSPPGDRNNEQFF.

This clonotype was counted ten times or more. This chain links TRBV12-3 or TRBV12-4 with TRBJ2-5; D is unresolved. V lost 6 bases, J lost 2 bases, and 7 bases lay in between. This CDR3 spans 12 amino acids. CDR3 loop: CASSYIQETQYF. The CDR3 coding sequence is TGTGCCAGCAGCTACATTCAAGAGACCCAGTACTTC.

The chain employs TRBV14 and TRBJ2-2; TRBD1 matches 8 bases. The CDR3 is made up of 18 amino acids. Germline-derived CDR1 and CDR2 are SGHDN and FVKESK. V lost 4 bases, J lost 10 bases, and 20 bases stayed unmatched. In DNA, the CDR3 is TGTGCCAGCAGCCGCAACCACCAAAGGACAGGGAACGGCGCGGAGCTGTTTTTT. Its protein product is CASSRNHQRTGNGAELFF. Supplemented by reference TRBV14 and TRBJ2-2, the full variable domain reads EAGVTQFPSHSVIEKGQTVTLRCDPISGHDNLYWYRRVMGKEIKFLLHFVKESKQDESGMPNNRFLAERTGGTYSTLKVQPAELEDSGVYFCASSRNHQRTGNGAELFFGEGSRLTVL.